The 25 T cell receptor beta chains in this list originate from one sample, sequenced in a study of identical twins' blood T cells. TCRdb reanalysed the 5' RACE reads using MiXCR and keeps one entry per CDR3 protein. In the table there are a few hundred thousand distinct CDR3 sequences, more than 25% of which are singletons. The sample taken for sequencing was PBMCs. Source of these receptors: a woman aged 18-49 years in good health.

Points on this clonotype: A much larger clone is a single base away; this may be a read error. This chain uses TRBV20-1 with TRBJ1-3, with TRBD1 identical over 7 bases. CDR1 is DFQATT, CDR2 SNEGSKA, per germline (reference sequence). CDR3 length equals 16 residues. The CDR3 region has the DNA TGCAGTGCCCCTGACAGGGCGACCGGTTATGGAAACACCATGTATTTT. Encoded protein: CSAPDRATGYGNTMYF.

This clonotype was observed many times. The gene calls are TRBV3-1 and TRBJ2-2; unclear D gene. This CDR3 region has 13 residues. Germline loops: CDR1 LGHDT, CDR2 YNNKEL (reference sequence). Deletions cut 2 bases from V and 5 bases from J, with 6 bases between. The CDR3 sequence: CASSQSVTGELFF. The CDR3 DNA is TGTGCCAGCAGCCAAAGTGTTACCGGGGAGCTGTTTTTT.

The gene calls are TRBV20-1 and TRBJ2-1, with no clear D. The CDR3 spans 15 residues. Germline V gene lookup returns CDR1 DFQATT and CDR2 SNEGSKA (reference sequence). The V end was cut by 0 bases, the J end by 0 bases, with 9 bases between. The CDR3 DNA reads TGCAGTGCTAGAGATACGGGCTTCTCCTACAATGAGCAGTTCTTC. Translating it yields CSARDTGFSYNEQFF.

This chain joins TRBV4-3 and TRBJ2-3; D might be TRBD2 (5 bases). V lost 2 bases and J lost 0, with 9 bases in between. The CDR3 consists of 15 residues. The V gene's germline CDR1 is LGHNA and CDR2 YSLEER. As DNA, the CDR3 is TGCGCCAGCAGCCAAACTAGAGATAGCACAGATACGCAGTATTTT. Encoded protein: CASSQTRDSTDTQYF.

This chain uses TRBV7-8 with TRBJ2-7; TRBD1 matches at 7 bases. The junction had 13 bases not matched to a gene; V was cut back by 0 bases and J by 5 bases. CDR3 length equals 17 residues. In germline, CDR1 is SGHVS, CDR2 FQNEAQ. This CDR3 is CASSLASILLDRHEQYF. As DNA, the CDR3 is TGTGCCAGCAGCTTAGCGAGCATATTATTGGACAGGCACGAGCAGTACTTC.

Only a few counts were recorded for this clonotype. The chain has TRBV11-3 and TRBJ2-1; 9 bases line up with TRBD2. The CDR3 totals 15 residues. The V gene's germline CDR1 is SGHNT and CDR2 YENEEA. Trimming took 5 bases from V and 4 from J; bases not matched to a gene: 6. This chain's CDR3 is CASSVGLAPYNEQFF. The CDR3 DNA is TGTGCCAGCAGCGTGGGACTAGCTCCTTACAATGAGCAGTTCTTC.

This clonotype appeared a few times. V is TRBV20-1 and J is TRBJ1-2, with D perhaps matching TRBD1 (6 bases). The CDR3 extends over 12 amino acids. With 6 bases removed from V and 5 bases from J, the gap between germline ends came to 13 bases. Germline V CDR1 and CDR2: DFQATT, SNEGSKA (reference sequence). The CDR3 protein is CSARTDRYGYTF. As DNA, the CDR3 is TGCAGTGCCCGGACAGACCGATATGGCTACACCTTC.

The table lists this clonotype with a few counts. The CDR3 sequence: CASSQGTAQETQYF. The DNA for the CDR3 is TGTGCCAGCAGCCAAGGGACGGCTCAAGAGACCCAGTACTTC. The gene calls are TRBV3-1 and TRBJ2-5; no clear D gene. The V end was cut by 1 base, the J end by 2 bases, with 8 bases between. The germline V gene has CDR1 LGHDT and CDR2 YNNKEL (reference sequence). There are 14 residues in the CDR3.

The chain has TRBV24-1 and TRBJ1-5; D not resolved. Trimming removed 4 bases from V and 0 bases from J, with 9 bases in between. The CDR3 covers 15 residues. Germline V lookup: CDR1 KGHDR, CDR2 SFDVKD. CDR3 region: CATSDHRCSNQPQHF. The DNA for the CDR3 is TGTGCCACCAGTGACCATCGATGTAGCAATCAGCCCCAGCATTTT.

The chain has TRBV7-2 and TRBJ2-3; D might be TRBD1 (6 bases). Trimming pared 1 base from V and 1 base from J, leaving 9 bases between. Germline V gene data show CDR1 as SGHTA and CDR2 as FQGNSA. CDR3 length: 15 amino acids. CDR3 nucleotides: TGTGCCAGCAGCTTAGTACAGGGCCGCACAGATACGCAGTATTTT. It is translated as CASSLVQGRTDTQYF.

This clonotype has just a few counts. CDR3 DNA sequence: TGCAGCGTTGCTAGACAGGGGCTCAGCTATGGCTACACCTTC. As protein: CSVARQGLSYGYTF. The chain is built from TRBV29-1 and TRBJ1-2; 8 bases align to TRBD1. Germline V gene data show CDR1 as SQVTM and CDR2 as ANQGSEA. This CDR3 region has 14 residues. V shed 4 bases, J shed 4 bases, and the junction held 8 bases outside the gene matches.

This clonotype was recorded a few times. The genes are TRBV27 and TRBJ2-1, with 8 bases lining up with TRBD1. Germline CDR1 reads MNHEY; CDR2 reads SMNVEV (reference sequence). This CDR3 region has 13 residues. With 6 bases clipped from V and 6 bases from J, the junction kept 4 bases outside the gene matches. The CDR3 region is CASRATGGNEQFF. CDR3 sequence (DNA): TGTGCCAGCAGGGCTACAGGGGGCAATGAGCAGTTCTTC.

This clonotype was found many times. The chain couples TRBV29-1 to TRBJ2-3, with 9 bases identical to TRBD2. Germline values: CDR1 SQVTM, CDR2 ANQGSEA. The CDR3 loop spans 14 amino acids. The ends lost 6 bases at V and 5 bases at J; junction bases unmatched: 9. In nucleotides, the CDR3 is TGCAGCGTCCGACTAGCGGCCTCAGGAGATACGCAGTATTTT. The encoded protein is CSVRLAASGDTQYF.

This rearrangement joins TRBV5-4 to TRBJ1-3; D may be TRBD1 (6 bases). The CDR3 has 16 amino acids. V was cut by 4 bases and J by 0 bases, with 14 bases left in between. Germline CDR1 is SGHNT and CDR2 is YYREEE (reference sequence). CDR3 nucleotides: TGTGCCAGCAGCCAGAGAACCAGGGGCTCTGGAAACACCATATATTTT. It is translated as CASSQRTRGSGNTIYF.

This clonotype was observed a handful of times. This chain uses TRBV20-1 with TRBJ1-2; D gene ambiguous. Per germline, CDR1 DFQATT and CDR2 SNEGSKA (reference sequence). The CDR3 runs to 10 residues. Trimming cost V 4 bases and J 6 bases, with 6 bases left between them. The CDR3 loop is CSAIFDGYTF. The CDR3, as DNA: TGCAGTGCTATTTTCGATGGCTACACCTTC.

This clonotype was seen a handful of times. The chain carries TRBV30 and TRBJ1-5; D is ambiguous. Germline V CDR1 and CDR2: GTSNPN, SVGIG (reference sequence). V lost 1 base and J lost 5, with 12 bases in between. There are 14 residues in the CDR3. The CDR3 is CAWSAGSSDQPQHF. In DNA, the CDR3 is TGTGCCTGGAGTGCCGGGTCCTCTGATCAGCCCCAGCATTTT.

The chain has TRBV29-1 and TRBJ2-7; perhaps TRBD2 as D (6 bases). Germline assignment: CDR1 SQVTM and CDR2 ANQGSEA. V was pared by 4 bases and J by 4 bases, with 17 bases between. The CDR3 length is 14 residues. The CDR3 DNA follows: TGCAGCGTTGTTGTAGCGGACGGCTGGTACGAGCAGTACTTC. It encodes CSVVVADGWYEQYF.

This clonotype turned up a few times. The chain links TRBV19 to TRBJ1-1; D may be TRBD1 (5 bases). Trimming stripped 7 bases from V and 7 bases from J, with 16 bases between. The germline V gene has CDR1 LNHDA and CDR2 SQIVND (reference sequence). This CDR3 is 13 amino acids long. The CDR3 sequence: CASKDQGGREAFF. The CDR3 DNA sequence: TGTGCCAGTAAGGATCAGGGCGGACGTGAAGCTTTCTTT. Drawing the rest from reference TRBV19 and TRBJ1-1, the complete variable domain is DGGITQSPKYLFRKEGQNVTLSCEQNLNHDAMYWYRQDPGQGLRLIYYSQIVNDFQKGDIAEGYSVSREKKESFPLTVTSAQKNPTAFYLCASKDQGGREAFFGQGTRLTVV.

This clonotype was detected a few times. The junction departs from germline at one end; a sequencing error may be responsible. The CDR3 region is CASSEGTVGELFF. The CDR3 DNA reads TGTGCCAGCAGCGAAGGGACCGTCGGGGAGCTGTTTTTT. The rearrangement joins TRBV2 to TRBJ2-2, with D possibly called TRBD1 or TRBD2 (5 bases each). CDR3 length equals 13 residues. Germline-derived CDR1 and CDR2 are SNHLY and FYNNEI.

This clonotype occurred many times. The chain links TRBV6-4 to TRBJ2-2; D is uncertain. The CDR3 consists of 13 residues. V lost 3 bases, J lost 1 base, and 3 bases lay in between. Germline CDR1 is MRHNA and CDR2 is SNTAGT. CDR3: CASSEKNTGELFF. The CDR3 DNA follows: TGTGCCAGCAGTGAAAAGAACACCGGGGAGCTGTTTTTT.

In the case of this clonotype: At one end the junction does not follow the germline gene, possibly because of a read error. The CDR3: CSALTGTVTEDFF. CDR3 DNA: TGCAGCGCCCTAACCGGGACAGTCACTGAAGATTTCTTT. V usage is TRBV29-1 and J usage is TRBJ1-1, with 7 nucleotides matching TRBD1. The CDR3 contains 13 residues. Germline V CDR1 and CDR2: SQVTM, ANQGSEA.

V usage is TRBV9 and J usage is TRBJ2-3; D possibly corresponds to TRBD1 (7 bases). Germline CDR1 is SGDLS and CDR2 is YYNGEE. CDR3 size: 14 residues. Trimming took 2 bases from V and 5 from J, leaving 12 bases between them. This CDR3 reads CASSVQGGQDTQYF. CDR3 bases: TGTGCCAGCAGCGTGCAGGGGGGCCAAGATACGCAGTATTTT.

This clonotype was counted a single time. This chain uses TRBV29-1 with TRBJ1-2; D is undetermined. Trimming removed 0 bases from V and 0 bases from J, with 5 bases in between. The CDR3 runs to 13 residues. Germline loops: CDR1 SQVTM, CDR2 ANQGSEA. The CDR3 coding sequence is TGCAGCGTTGAAGAGTATTCTAACTATGGCTACACCTTC. Translating gives CSVEEYSNYGYTF.

This clonotype was seen more than once but under ten times. V usage is TRBV20-1 and J usage is TRBJ1-1; D call uncertain. The germline V gene has CDR1 DFQATT and CDR2 SNEGSKA (reference sequence). Between the trimmed V and J ends, which lost 0 bases and 5 bases, there was a span of 13 bases. CDR3 length equals 14 residues. CDR3 bases: TGCAGTGCTAGAGATCAGGAGGGCTGGACTGAAGCTTTCTTT. As protein: CSARDQEGWTEAFF.

The chain employs TRBV20-1 and TRBJ2-1; D call uncertain. This CDR3 spans 15 amino acids. In germline, CDR1 is DFQATT, CDR2 SNEGSKA (reference sequence). Trimming stripped 2 bases from V and 6 bases from J, with 17 bases between. The CDR3 is CSARKLGTPVNEQFF. CDR3 in DNA: TGCAGTGCTAGAAAATTAGGAACGCCCGTCAATGAGCAGTTCTTC.